Listed here are 10 T cell receptor beta chains from one sample, sequenced in a study of CD8+CD57+ T cells in acquired aplastic anemia. CDR3 and TCR beta VDJ profiling relied on a genomic DNA template. TCRdb processed the reads anew with MiXCR; each CDR3 protein has one entry. The sample holds 200,000 to 250,000 distinct CDR3 sequences, approximately 60% seen once. Sequenced input: sorted CD4+, CD8+, or CD8+CD57+ T cells (not recorded which) from PBMCs. These TCRs come from a human donor in good health.

This clonotype was picked up many times. The CDR3 is CASSLERQADTQYF. The CDR3 DNA sequence: TGCGCCAGCAGCCTGGAGAGGCAAGCAGATACGCAGTATTTT. The chain combines TRBV4-1 with TRBJ2-3; D is unclear. The CDR3 covers 14 residues. The germline V gene encodes CDR1 MGHRA and CDR2 YSYEKL. Between the trimmed V and J ends, which lost 4 bases and 4 bases, there was a span of 12 bases.

The chain has TRBV12-3 or TRBV12-4 and TRBJ2-7; TRBD2 agrees at 11 bases. CDR3 size: 16 residues. Losses at the gene ends were 7 bases for V and 6 bases for J; bases not matched to a gene: 14. This CDR3 is CASTLTTSGSLGEQYF. The CDR3 DNA is TGTGCCAGCACCCTCACCACTAGCGGGAGTTTGGGCGAGCAGTACTTC.

The genes are TRBV11-3 and TRBJ2-7; tentatively, D is TRBD1 or TRBD2 (5 bases each). V lost 6 bases and J 2 bases, leaving 14 bases between the germline ends. The length of the CDR3 is 14 residues. Per germline, CDR1 SGHNT and CDR2 YENEEA. CDR3 nucleotides: TGTGCCAGCAGTGGCGGGCAGGGAGCCTACGAGCAGTACTTC. Translated: CASSGGQGAYEQYF.

This clonotype was observed at least ten times. The V call is TRBV4-3, the J call TRBJ1-3; maybe TRBD1 (5 bases). Per the germline V gene, CDR1 is LGHNA and CDR2 is YSLEER. Deletions cut 0 bases from V and 4 bases from J, with 13 bases between. The CDR3 has 16 residues. CDR3 coding DNA: TGCGCCAGCAGCCAAGACTCTGGACAAGGCGGAAACACCATATATTTT. As protein: CASSQDSGQGGNTIYF.

The chain combines TRBV20-1 with TRBJ2-7; D gene uncertain. V was trimmed by 2 bases and J by 3 bases, leaving 5 bases between them. The length of the CDR3 is 11 residues. Germline V gives CDR1 DFQATT, CDR2 SNEGSKA (reference sequence). CDR3 amino acids: CSARLVYEQYF. In DNA form, the CDR3 reads TGCAGTGCTAGACTAGTCTACGAGCAGTACTTC.

The J gene is TRBJ2-1, the V gene TRBV29-1, with TRBD1 identical over 10 bases. CDR1 SQVTM and CDR2 ANQGSEA come from the germline V gene. CDR3 length equals 13 residues. V gave up 4 bases and J gave up 5 bases; unmatched junction bases: 2. CDR3 in DNA: TGCAGCGTTGGACAGGGGGCGAACAATGAGCAGTTCTTC. This sequence encodes CSVGQGANNEQFF.

This chain connects TRBV7-8 to TRBJ2-7, with a possible D match to TRBD2 (6 bases). The CDR3 consists of 15 residues. V was cut by 1 base and J by 0 bases, with 10 bases left in between. Germline V gene data show CDR1 as SGHVS and CDR2 as FQNEAQ. In nucleotides, the CDR3 is TGTGCCAGCAGCTTAGTTGGGGGGACCTCCTACGAGCAGTACTTC. As protein: CASSLVGGTSYEQYF.

The rearrangement links TRBV4-1 to TRBJ1-2, with D unresolved. From germline, CDR1 is MGHRA and CDR2 YSYEKL. V was cut by 5 bases and J by 2 bases, with 12 bases left in between. The CDR3 covers 14 residues. CDR3 bases: TGCGCCAGCAGCGGAGGCGGCGGGAACTATGGCTACACCTTC. Translation gives CASSGGGGNYGYTF.

A word on this clonotype: A much larger clone differs from this one at a single base, so this may be a read error. V and J are TRBV6-5 and TRBJ1-5; D possibly corresponds to TRBD1 (6 bases). This CDR3 has 18 residues. The V gene's germline CDR1 is MNHEY and CDR2 SVGAGI. The CDR3 reads CACSNTGGDLYSNQPQHF. CDR3 in DNA: TGTGCCTGCAGCAACACGGGGGGCGACCTCTATAGCAATCAGCCCCAGCATTTT.

A single count supports this clonotype. The chain carries TRBV15 and TRBJ1-6, with 9 bases aligning to TRBD1. This CDR3 region has 14 residues. Germline V gene sequence: CDR1 LNHNV, CDR2 YYDKDF (reference sequence). The junction had 2 bases not matched to a gene; V was cut back by 3 bases and J by 8 bases. The CDR3 here is CATSRDRGDSPLHF. CDR3 coding DNA: TGTGCCACCAGCAGGGACAGGGGAGATTCACCCCTCCACTTT.